This T cell receptor beta chain stems from a study of blood T cells in healthy people across ages. Then a second PCR, running about 7 to 11 cycles, was carried out with a sample-barcoded 5' primer and a J-beta primer mix. TCRdb re-derived calls from the 5' RACE reads in MiXCR, one entry per CDR3 protein. The sample holds under 1 million distinct CDR3 sequences, 40% to 50% seen once. General study results and limits: Donors of long life had a larger count of naive CD4+ cells and greater diversity than aged donors.

V lost 10 bases to trimming and J lost 1 base; unmatched junction nucleotides: 10. The CDR3 loop spans 15 amino acids. Per the germline V gene, CDR1 is ENHRY and CDR2 is SYGVKD. Each sample had at least 6 million PBMCs isolated. No fewer than 5.5 micrograms of total RNA were isolated from every sample. In this sample, this clonotype turned up a few times. Its cognate antigen is unknown. The origin of this receptor is a man in his sixties in good health. The chain links TRBV10-3 to TRBJ2-5; 9 bases match TRBD2. Sequenced input: blood. CDR3 loop: CATGVAGAFQETQYF. The CDR3 nucleotides read TGTGCCACCGGGGTAGCGGGGGCCTTCCAAGAGACCCAGTACTTC.